A single sample is the source of the 23 T cell receptor beta chains below, sequenced in a study of T-cell reconstitution after alpha-beta-depleted transplantation in children. This sample's TCRbeta library carried unique molecular identifier barcodes. TCRdb used MiXCR to reprocess the PCR reads, holding one entry per CDR3 protein. The table lists some 260,000 distinct CDR3 sequences, 24% of them singletons. Sequencing used PBMCs, mostly from graft donor cells, obtained 360 days after TCRalphabeta/CD19-depleted stem cell transplant. The receptors here all came from a female patient aged 2-10 years who had a stem cell transplant for congenital amegakaryocytic thrombocytopenia, so the T cells may come from the graft donor.

V usage is TRBV15 and J usage is TRBJ2-3, with 9 bases aligning to TRBD2. V was pared by 0 bases and J by 2 bases, with 6 bases of the junction left unmatched. Per the germline V gene, CDR1 is LNHNV and CDR2 is YYDKDF (reference sequence). This CDR3 is 17 amino acids long. Here the CDR3 reads CATSRDSSSGATDTQYF. The CDR3 DNA is TGTGCCACCAGCAGAGATTCATCTAGCGGGGCCACAGATACGCAGTATTTT.

This clonotype was seen ten or more times. The V gene is TRBV18, the J gene TRBJ2-5; D is tentatively TRBD1 or TRBD2 (5 bases each). V lost 3 bases, J lost 1 base, and 6 bases lay in between. The CDR3 length is 13 residues. CDR1 and CDR2 (germline): KGHSH, LQKENI. The CDR3 spells CASSPGVQETQYF. CDR3 nucleotide sequence: TGTGCCAGCTCACCGGGGGTCCAAGAGACCCAGTACTTC. Variable domain in full (rest from reference TRBV18 and TRBJ2-5): NAGVMQNPRHLVRRRGQEARLRCSPMKGHSHVYWYRQLPEEGLKFMVYLQKENIIDESGMPKERFSAEFPKEGPSILRIQQVVRGDSAAYFCASSPGVQETQYFGPGTRLLVL.

In its sample, this clonotype was seen a few times. The CDR3 nucleotides are TGTGCAGAGGGTAGTCTAGCGCTGAATGAGCAGTTCTTC. It specifies CAEGSLALNEQFF. The rearrangement uses TRBV2 and TRBJ2-1; D possibly corresponds to TRBD2 (6 bases). The CDR3 has 13 amino acids. Germline V gives CDR1 SNHLY, CDR2 FYNNEI.

The chain uses TRBV7-8 and TRBJ2-7; weak D call: TRBD2 (7 bases). The CDR3 length is 16 residues. The germline CDR1 and CDR2 sequences are SGHVS and FQNEAQ. Trimming shortened V by 5 bases and J by 2 bases, and 19 bases separated the two germline ends. CDR3 in DNA: TGTGCCAGCAGCCTTAGGGGCGGGGGACAAACCTACGAGCAGTACTTC. Its translation: CASSLRGGGQTYEQYF. The full variable domain, its missing parts supplied by reference TRBV7-8 and TRBJ2-7, is GAGVSQSPRYKVAKRGQDVALRCDPISGHVSLFWYQQALGQGPEFLTYFQNEAQLDKSGLPSDRFFAERPEGSVSTLKIQRTQQEDSAVYLCASSLRGGGQTYEQYFGPGTRLTVT.

This chain joins TRBV30 and TRBJ2-7; 10 bases agree with TRBD2. Trimming at V came to 0 bases and at J to 3 bases, leaving 32 bases not matched to a gene. CDR1 is GTSNPN and CDR2 is SVGIG in the germline V gene (reference sequence). There are 24 residues in the CDR3. As DNA, the CDR3 is TGTGCCTGGAGTGTACGGCCTAAAGTCGGGGGATCTCTCCCACTAGCGGGACACCACTACGAGCAGTACTTC. It codes for CAWSVRPKVGGSLPLAGHHYEQYF.

The chain links TRBV13 to TRBJ2-5, with D unresolved. CDR1 is PRHDT and CDR2 is FYEKMQ in the germline V gene (reference sequence). The CDR3 is made up of 13 amino acids. The V gene lost 2 bases and the J gene lost 0 bases, with 4 bases spanning the gap. The CDR3 region is CASSLYYQETQYF. The CDR3 coding sequence is TGTGCCAGCAGCTTATACTACCAAGAGACCCAGTACTTC.

The chain combines TRBV29-1 with TRBJ1-1, with D uncertain. The V end lost 1 base, the J end lost 3 bases, and 9 bases lay between the germline ends. Germline V lookup: CDR1 SQVTM, CDR2 ANQGSEA. The CDR3 has 13 residues. Written as DNA, the CDR3 is TGCAGCGTTGAAGTGTCGCGAGACACTGAAGCTTTCTTT. Translating it yields CSVEVSRDTEAFF.

The CDR3 DNA sequence: TGTGCCAGCAGCTTTCGTCCACTCCCCCTTTTGAATGAGCAGTTCTTC. Its protein is CASSFRPLPLLNEQFF. The V call is TRBV7-8, the J call TRBJ2-1; no reliable D call. The V end lost 3 bases, the J end lost 7 bases, and 19 bases lay between the germline ends. The CDR3 is made up of 16 amino acids. CDR1 is SGHVS, CDR2 FQNEAQ, per germline.

This clonotype came up many times. This chain joins TRBV12-3 or TRBV12-4 and TRBJ2-5, with 13 positions matching TRBD2. The V gene end was trimmed by 3 bases and the J gene end by 5 bases; junction bases not matched to a gene: 9. The CDR3 covers 17 residues. DNA for the CDR3: TGTGCCAGCAGTTTTTTGATAGGACTAGCGGGGGTCGAGACCCAGTACTTC. This translates into CASSFLIGLAGVETQYF.

V usage is TRBV21-1 and J usage is TRBJ1-1; TRBD1, as called in the table, went unchecked against the DNA. TRBV21-1 is classified as a pseudogene. The CDR3 contains 16 residues. In DNA, the CDR3 is TGTGCCAGCAGCATTTGGACAGCGAAAATGAACACTGAAGCTTTCTTT. It specifies CASSIWTAKMNTEAFF.

The chain couples TRBV12-3 or TRBV12-4 to TRBJ2-3; D perhaps matches TRBD2 (7 bases). This CDR3 is built from 13 residues. V lost 6 bases, J lost 7 bases, and 14 bases lay in between. CDR3 sequence reads: CASRRGGGNTQYF. CDR3 sequence (DNA): TGTGCCAGCAGAAGGGGGGGGGGTAATACGCAGTATTTT.

This clonotype was seen a few times. The rearrangement uses TRBV6-6 and TRBJ2-3, with D perhaps TRBD1 (5 bases). The CDR3 is made up of 12 amino acids. Germline CDR1 MNHNY, CDR2 SVGAGI (reference sequence). V dropped 5 bases and J dropped 6 bases, with 9 bases sitting between them. Written as DNA, the CDR3 is TGTGCCAGCAGTACTCACAGGGATACGCAGTATTTT. Protein sequence: CASSTHRDTQYF.

This clonotype turned up a few times. The gene calls are TRBV30 and TRBJ2-3; TRBD2 might be the D (5 bases). V lost 0 bases and J lost 8, with 6 bases in between. Germline-derived CDR1 and CDR2 are GTSNPN and SVGIG (reference sequence). The CDR3 contains 11 residues. The CDR3 nucleotides read TGTGCCTGGAGTGTGGCGGGTACGCAGTATTTT. Translating gives CAWSVAGTQYF.

Only a few counts were recorded for this clonotype. This chain joins TRBV28 and TRBJ2-7; TRBD1 agrees at 11 bases. V shed 2 bases and J 4 bases; nucleotides not matched to a gene: 16. CDR3 length: 19 residues. Germline V gene sequence: CDR1 MDHEN, CDR2 SYDVKM. The CDR3 nucleotides read TGTGCCAGCAGTTTAGACCTACTTCGGCGGACAGGGGGCAGTTACGAGCAGTACTTC. It specifies CASSLDLLRRTGGSYEQYF.

This sequence joins TRBV7-8 and TRBJ2-5; 10 nucleotides line up with TRBD1. The CDR3 length is 15 residues. From germline, CDR1 is SGHVS and CDR2 FQNEAQ. V shed 3 bases and J 1 base; nucleotides not matched to a gene: 2. The CDR3 spells CASSLDRGIQETQYF. The CDR3 nucleotides are TGTGCCAGCAGCTTGGACAGGGGGATCCAAGAGACCCAGTACTTC. Combining the CDR3 with reference TRBV7-8 and TRBJ2-5 gives the whole variable domain GAGVSQSPRYKVAKRGQDVALRCDPISGHVSLFWYQQALGQGPEFLTYFQNEAQLDKSGLPSDRFFAERPEGSVSTLKIQRTQQEDSAVYLCASSLDRGIQETQYFGPGTRLLVL.

The chain employs TRBV12-3 or TRBV12-4 and TRBJ2-1; TRBD2 agrees at 7 bases. This CDR3 has 13 residues. V shed 3 bases and J 8 bases; nucleotides not matched to a gene: 4. The CDR3 DNA reads TGTGCCAGCAGTTTGGGGGGGTATGATGAGCAGTTCTTC. As protein: CASSLGGYDEQFF.

This clonotype was seen a handful of times. V usage is TRBV12-3 or TRBV12-4 and J usage is TRBJ2-5; 7 positions match TRBD2. V lost 1 base and J lost 7; bases outside the gene matches: 9. The CDR3 runs 15 residues. The CDR3 region is CASSLGTRGGVTQYF. The DNA of the CDR3 is TGTGCCAGCAGTTTAGGGACCCGTGGGGGGGTGACCCAGTACTTC.

The chain has TRBV6-1 and TRBJ2-7, with 9 bases that match TRBD1. The CDR3 is 13 residues long. Germline V CDR1 and CDR2: MNHNS, SASEGT. V dropped 6 bases and J dropped 3; count of bases not matched to a gene: 3. CDR3 in amino acids: CASRSTGGYEQYF. CDR3 sequence (DNA): TGTGCCAGCAGGTCGACAGGGGGCTACGAGCAGTACTTC.

This clonotype has just a few counts. J is TRBJ2-7 and V is TRBV5-1; tentative D call: TRBD2 (5 bases). Germline V gene sequence: CDR1 SGHRS, CDR2 YFSETQ. The CDR3 is 14 residues long. V was shortened by 4 bases and J by 0 bases, with 11 bases between the two germline ends. The CDR3 region is CASSGTGNSYEQYF. For the CDR3, the DNA is TGCGCCAGCAGCGGAACCGGGAACTCCTACGAGCAGTACTTC.

This clonotype appeared a few times. The rearrangement links TRBV3-1 to TRBJ1-2, with 7 positions matching TRBD1. Germline V gene data show CDR1 as LGHDT and CDR2 as YNNKEL (reference sequence). V gave up 3 bases and J gave up 3 bases; unmatched junction bases: 4. The CDR3 loop spans 14 amino acids. The chain's CDR3 is CASSHGTADYGYTF. CDR3 bases: TGTGCCAGCAGCCACGGGACAGCCGACTATGGCTACACCTTC.

This clonotype has just a few counts. This chain joins TRBV18 and TRBJ1-1; possibly TRBD1 for D (5 bases). This CDR3 region has 16 residues. The germline CDR1 and CDR2 sequences are KGHSH and LQKENI. V lost 1 base, J lost 10 bases, and 22 bases lay in between. The DNA for the CDR3 is TGTGCCAGCTCACCACAGGCGACTAGCAGGGAAGGAGGAGCTTTCTTT. Its protein product is CASSPQATSREGGAFF.

The J gene is TRBJ2-5, the V gene TRBV2, with unresolved D. Trimming left V 3 bases short and J 2 bases short, with 13 bases between. This CDR3 contains 15 residues. In germline, CDR1 is SNHLY, CDR2 FYNNEI. CDR3 region: CASSDRRVGQETQYF. The CDR3 DNA reads as TGTGCCAGCAGTGATAGAAGGGTTGGACAAGAGACCCAGTACTTC.

This clonotype has more than one count but fewer than ten. V gene TRBV12-3 or TRBV12-4 combines with J gene TRBJ2-2; D ambiguous. CDR3 length: 14 residues. Trimming removed 1 base at V and 8 bases at J, with 11 bases between. CDR3 nucleotide sequence: TGTGCCAGCAGTTTAGGGACGGCCTCGGGGGAGCTGTTTTTT. Protein: CASSLGTASGELFF.